This T cell receptor beta chain was observed in a study of blood T cells in healthy people across ages (dated by TCRdb to the mid-2010s). Describing the broader study: In model experiments, roughly one uniquely barcoded TCR beta cDNA molecule per two T cells was captured by template switching. Using deep sequencing normalized with unique cDNA molecular identifiers, the study measured how TCR beta repertoire diversity changes with age. Four age groups were formed from the donors: young (average roughly 15 years), middle-aged (roughly 38), aged (roughly 56) and long-lived (less than 85). Two additional independent replicas of 1 million unique cDNA reads from the same blood draw were analyzed for two donors (one aged 18 to 30 and one aged 80 or older). Study-wide conclusions, independent of this receptor: Because the CMV infection status of the donors was unknown, age-related changes in expanded clonotypes may potentially have been confounded. Observed TCR beta diversity correlated strongly with the percentage of naive T cells measured by flow cytometry. As age increased, observed TCR beta diversity per million T cells dropped in a roughly linear way, and a significant reduction was already evident by age roughly 40. Conclusive comparison of naive and antigen-experienced compartments was prevented by the profiling of bulk unsorted PBMCs. Estimates of total diversity from one million sequenced T cells were regarded as lower bounds and underestimates. The long-lived group showed more naive CD4+ T cells, fewer expanded clones and increased TCR diversity than the aged group, suggesting age selection.

The donors were under 40 Caucasian individuals from Russia, aged roughly 6 to 100 years, who were systemically healthy. Each donor gave approximately 9.4 milliliters of peripheral blood, drawn into EDTA-treated Vacutainer tubes. Ficoll-Paque density-gradient centrifugation was used to isolate PBMCs, with at least 7 million per sample. Total RNA, at least 5.5 micrograms per sample, was extracted from PBMCs with Trizol reagent. Naive CD45RAhigh/CD27high T cell percentages were measured by flow cytometry on a PBMC aliquot from every donor. Libraries came from 5' RACE. Sequencer: Illumina HiSeq 2500. The second PCR ran for roughly 7 to 12 cycles and used a J-beta primer mix along with a sample-barcoded 5' primer. A unique molecular identifier was introduced onto each TCR beta cDNA molecule by a template-switch 5' adaptor carrying 12 random nucleotides. At least 3 million CDR3-containing paired-end reads were obtained from each sample. The Mint cDNA synthesis kit, primed by a TRBC-specific oligonucleotide, was used to synthesize first-strand cDNA from all RNA. After uracil-DNA glycosylase treatment, a first 18-cycle PCR used universal primers M1SS and BC2_uni_R on all cDNA. Concerning the study's data processing: For normalization, 1 million high-quality reads, each with a distinct molecular identifier, were randomly selected from each sample. Instead of being binned into consensus sequences, reads with shared molecular identifiers were discarded. CDR3 identification, clonotype clustering and error correction used MiTCR with a Q25 quality threshold and the strictest error-elimination algorithm. A nonparametric unseen species model using Euler transformation provided a lower-bound estimate of total TCR beta diversity. The public sequencing data were trimmed at Q25 with fastp and processed into clonotypes with MiXCR by TCRdb, which kept only in-frame beta chains. One record per CDR3 amino acid sequence lists the most common genes and DNA. TCRdb's processing, not the authors' own work, is the source of the V and J calls. The table for this sample lists some 940,000 distinct CDR3 sequences; 25% to 35% of them were counted only once. The top ten clonotypes cover approximately 10% of the sample.

Concerning this clonotype itself: Its antigen is still unknown. The record has no base qualities; no much larger clone is one base away.

These data were also filed under a second study, of T cells of mothers and their children. The second study's authors report: Nine systemically healthy Caucasian individuals, comprising three mothers and their six children, were included as donors. cDNA synthesis consumed the entire amount of extracted RNA, loaded at about 1.5 ug RNA in each 15 ul reaction. In the second PCR, the M1S primer added sample barcodes and 2-4 random nucleotides. Over 8 million TCR beta CDR3 reads were obtained for each mother, and 3 million to 3.5 million reads were obtained for each child. TCR recombination output is similarly shaped by thymic selection in related and unrelated pairs, with a minor effect exerted by inherited differences. Related mother-child pairs always showed normalized repertoire overlap that was slightly higher than in unrelated mother-child pairs, though the difference was never significant. No persistent microchimeric T cell clones were detected, at a sensitivity of around 97 clones per million clonotypes. Deep NGS was used in the study to compare the TCR beta repertoires of mothers and children and to look for features that separate related mother-child pairs from unrelated individuals. On average, the children were approximately 11 +/- 4 years old, while the mothers were roughly 40 +/- 4 years old. After adapter ligation with NEBNext reagents, the libraries were sequenced on Illumina HiSeq 2000 with 100+100 nt paired-end reads. To prevent cross-contamination, the mother and child libraries were prepared one month apart and sequenced in separate runs. Each donor had between 500,000 and 2,000,000 distinct TCR beta clonotypes identified. Naive TCR beta clonotypes were estimated from low-frequency clonotypes matched to each donor's FACS-determined naive share, without sorting.

The sequence derives from a woman between 40 and 55 years old in good health. Sequencing input: blood.

CDR3 protein: CASSLQGGIYDEQFF. At the DNA level, the sequence is TGTGCCAGCAGCTTACAGGGGGGTATTTACGATGAGCAGTTCTTC. The V and J genes are TRBV7-2 and TRBJ2-1; tentative D gene TRBD1, with 7 bases matching. Trimming takes 2 bases from V and 8 bases from J, and the germline ends sit 16 bases apart. According to the germline V gene, CDR1 reads SGHTA and CDR2 reads FQGNSA. The CDR3 numbers 15 residues from cysteine through phenylalanine. The kept DNA is CDR3 alone, 45 bases in frame from the first base.